What follows is one TCR beta chain and its context. V was cut by 6 bases and J by 2 bases, with 13 bases left in between. This CDR3 spans 15 amino acids. Stable disease denoted Graves' hyperthyroidism without ophthalmopathy progression within 18 months. The data derive from a study of T cells in Graves' hyperthyroidism and ophthalmopathy. The TCR beta CDR3 regions underwent amplification using RNA transcripts as the source. First-round RT-PCR with HTBI primers amplified the TCR CDR3 region. From the multiplex PCR reads, TCRdb called clonotypes with MiXCR, one entry per CDR3 protein. Among a few hundred thousand distinct CDR3 sequences, about a sixth were seen once, and the ten largest hold around 7%.

The sequencing input was blood. The TCR comes from a young woman with Graves' hyperthyroidism. The chain carries TRBV12-3 or TRBV12-4 and TRBJ2-2, with unresolved D. The CDR3 reads CASRPGSRNTGELFF. The CDR3 DNA follows: TGTGCCAGCAGGCCTGGGTCTCGCAACACCGGGGAGCTGTTTTTT.